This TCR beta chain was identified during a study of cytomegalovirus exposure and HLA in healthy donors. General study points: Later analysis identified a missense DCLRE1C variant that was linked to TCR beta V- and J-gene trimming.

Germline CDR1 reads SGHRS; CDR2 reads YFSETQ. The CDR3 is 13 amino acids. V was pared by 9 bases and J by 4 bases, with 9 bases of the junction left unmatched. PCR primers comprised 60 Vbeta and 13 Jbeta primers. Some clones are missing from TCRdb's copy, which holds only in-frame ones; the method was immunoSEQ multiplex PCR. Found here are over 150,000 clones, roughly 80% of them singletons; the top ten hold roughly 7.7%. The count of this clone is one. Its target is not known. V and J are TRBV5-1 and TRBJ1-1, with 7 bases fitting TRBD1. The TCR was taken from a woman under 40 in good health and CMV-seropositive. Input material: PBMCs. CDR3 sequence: CATSLGGRTEAFF. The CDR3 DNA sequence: TGCGCCACATCCCTAGGGGGCCGCACTGAAGCTTTCTTT.